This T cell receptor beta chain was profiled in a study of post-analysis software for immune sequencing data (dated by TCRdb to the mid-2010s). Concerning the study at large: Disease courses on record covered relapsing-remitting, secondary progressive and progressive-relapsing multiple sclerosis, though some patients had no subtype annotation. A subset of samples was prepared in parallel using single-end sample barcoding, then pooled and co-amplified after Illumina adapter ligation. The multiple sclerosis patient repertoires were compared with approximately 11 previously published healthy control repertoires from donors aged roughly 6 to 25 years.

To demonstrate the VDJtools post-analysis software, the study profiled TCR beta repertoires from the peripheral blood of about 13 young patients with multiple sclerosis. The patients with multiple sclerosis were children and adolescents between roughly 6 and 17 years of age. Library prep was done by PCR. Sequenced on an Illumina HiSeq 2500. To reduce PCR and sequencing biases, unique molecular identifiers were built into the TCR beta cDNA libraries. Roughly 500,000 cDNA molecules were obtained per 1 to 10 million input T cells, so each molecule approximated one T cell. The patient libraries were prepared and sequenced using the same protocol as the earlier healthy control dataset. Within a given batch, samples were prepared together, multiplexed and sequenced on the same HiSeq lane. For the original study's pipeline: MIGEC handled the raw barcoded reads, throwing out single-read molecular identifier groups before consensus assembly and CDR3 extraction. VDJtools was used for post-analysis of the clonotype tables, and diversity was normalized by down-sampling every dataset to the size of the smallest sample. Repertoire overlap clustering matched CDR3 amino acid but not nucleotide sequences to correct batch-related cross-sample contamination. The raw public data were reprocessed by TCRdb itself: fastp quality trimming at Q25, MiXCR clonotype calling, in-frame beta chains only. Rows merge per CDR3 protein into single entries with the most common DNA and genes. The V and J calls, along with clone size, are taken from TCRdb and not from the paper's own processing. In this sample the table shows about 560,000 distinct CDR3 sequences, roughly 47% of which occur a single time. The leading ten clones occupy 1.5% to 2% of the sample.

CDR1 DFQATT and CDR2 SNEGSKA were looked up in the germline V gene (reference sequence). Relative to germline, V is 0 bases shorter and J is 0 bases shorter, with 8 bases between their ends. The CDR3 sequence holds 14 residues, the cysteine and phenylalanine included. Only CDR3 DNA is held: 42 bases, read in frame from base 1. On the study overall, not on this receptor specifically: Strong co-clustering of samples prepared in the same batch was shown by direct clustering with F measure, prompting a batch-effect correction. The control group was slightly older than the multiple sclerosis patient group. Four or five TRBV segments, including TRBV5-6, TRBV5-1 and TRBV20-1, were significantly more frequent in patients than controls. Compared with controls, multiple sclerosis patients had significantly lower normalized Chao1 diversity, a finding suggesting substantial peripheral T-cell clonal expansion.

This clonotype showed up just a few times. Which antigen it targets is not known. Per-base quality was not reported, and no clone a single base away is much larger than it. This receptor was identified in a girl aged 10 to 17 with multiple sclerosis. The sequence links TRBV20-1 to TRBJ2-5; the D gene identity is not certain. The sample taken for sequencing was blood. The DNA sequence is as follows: TGCAGTGCTAGAGATGGTGGCGACCAAGAGACCCAGTACTTC. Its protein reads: CSARDGGDQETQYF.